These 17 T cell receptor beta chains came from one sample sequenced in a study of beta chain features in type 1 diabetes. No antigen is known for these receptors. Study findings and constraints: TCRB CDR3 length was moderately but significantly reduced in all four CD4+ subsets of Type 1 diabetes patients.

Every isolated RNA sample was fully reverse transcribed, so sequencing captured expressed TCRB transcripts. The data were produced by immunoSEQ multiplex PCR, yet TCRdb's version contains in-frame clones alone and is incomplete. The sample includes some 190,000 clones, less than 9.5% of them seen just once. Source material: central memory CD4+ T cells from blood. These receptors all stem from a woman aged 40 to 50 with type 1 diabetes.

In this sample, this clone turned up a few times. This chain uses TRBV7-2 with TRBJ2-7; D may be TRBD1 (5 bases). The CDR3 length is 14 residues. V dropped 6 bases and J dropped 3 bases, with 15 bases sitting between them. From germline, CDR1 is SGHTA and CDR2 FQGNSA. The CDR3 region is CASSRPHRGYEQYF. The CDR3 coding sequence is TGTGCCAGCAGTCGGCCCCATAGGGGCTACGAGCAGTACTTC. Full variable domain (remainder filled in from reference TRBV7-2 and TRBJ2-7): GAGVSQSPSNKVTEKGKDVELRCDPISGHTALYWYRQSLGQGLEFLIYFQGNSAPDKSGLPSDRFSAERTGGSVSTLTIQRTQQEDSAVYLCASSRPHRGYEQYFGPGTRLTVT.

This clone was counted a few times. In DNA form, the CDR3 reads TGTGCCAGCAGCCGCGGGAACTCCTACAATGAGCAGTTCTTC. It is translated as CASSRGNSYNEQFF. J is TRBJ2-1 and V is TRBV7-2; perhaps TRBD2 as D (6 bases). CDR3 length: 14 amino acids. V lost 5 bases and J 0 bases, leaving 8 bases between the germline ends. Germline values: CDR1 SGHTA, CDR2 FQGNSA.

The V call is TRBV12-5, the J call TRBJ1-1; D is possibly TRBD1 (6 bases). The V gene's germline CDR1 is LGHNT and CDR2 FRNRAP. Trimming left V 7 bases short and J 3 bases short, with 12 bases between. The CDR3 extends over 13 amino acids. The CDR3 here is CASALDSYTEAFF. CDR3 DNA: TGTGCTAGTGCCCTGGACAGTTACACTGAAGCTTTCTTT.

The rearrangement uses TRBV6-5 and TRBJ2-1; possible D gene TRBD1, 5 bases. In germline, CDR1 is MNHEY, CDR2 SVGAGI. The CDR3 totals 14 residues. V was shortened by 2 bases and J by 3 bases, with 8 bases between the two germline ends. CDR3 sequence (DNA): TGTGCCAGCAGTTACCAGGGCCACTACAATGAGCAGTTCTTC. Translating it yields CASSYQGHYNEQFF.

This sequence joins TRBV30 and TRBJ2-7; 13 nucleotides line up with TRBD2. Germline V lookup: CDR1 GTSNPN, CDR2 SVGIG (reference sequence). With V trimmed by 1 base and J by 12 bases, 12 bases remained unmatched. CDR3 length: 15 amino acids. CDR3: CAWSAFGLAGESPYF. The CDR3 coding sequence is TGTGCCTGGAGTGCGTTCGGACTAGCGGGAGAGTCCCCGTACTTC.

This clone occurred a few times. The rearrangement uses TRBV28 and TRBJ2-5; 8 nucleotides align to TRBD1. The J call may be incorrect, as the DNA end agrees better with TRBJ2-7. This CDR3 has 14 residues. In germline, CDR1 is MDHEN, CDR2 SYDVKM. The CDR3 coding sequence is TGTGCCACAGACAGGGGCCTAAGCTCCTACGAGCAGTACTTC. Translation: CATDRGLSSYEQYF.

The chain carries TRBV30 and TRBJ1-1, with unresolved D. The V end was cut by 2 bases, the J end by 1 base, with 8 bases between. Germline values: CDR1 GTSNPN, CDR2 SVGIG (reference sequence). This CDR3 is built from 13 residues. The CDR3 DNA follows: TGTGCCTGGAGTCGGTCGGGGAACACTGAAGCTTTCTTT. Its translation is CAWSRSGNTEAFF.

V is TRBV29-1 and J is TRBJ2-7; 12 bases match TRBD2. V shed 1 base and J 2 bases; nucleotides not matched to a gene: 0. Germline loops: CDR1 SQVTM, CDR2 ANQGSEA. This CDR3 has 14 amino acids. CDR3 coding DNA: TGCAGCGTTGAAGGACTAGCGGGAGCCTACGAGCAGTACTTC. It translates to CSVEGLAGAYEQYF.

This clone was seen a handful of times. The chain combines TRBV6-5 with TRBJ2-3; D is perhaps TRBD2 (5 bases). The V gene lost 6 bases and the J gene lost 3 bases, with 10 bases spanning the gap. This CDR3 spans 13 amino acids. Germline V gene data show CDR1 as MNHEY and CDR2 as SVGAGI. This CDR3 reads CASSQSGTDTQYF. The CDR3 bases are TGTGCCAGCAGCCAAAGCGGAACAGATACGCAGTATTTT.

This clone has a handful of counts. This chain links TRBV28 with TRBJ1-6, with D hard to call. CDR1 is MDHEN and CDR2 is SYDVKM in the germline V gene. The ends were cut back, 5 bases at V and 5 bases at J, with 13 bases in the middle. The CDR3 length is 15 residues. The CDR3 loop reads CASSPSRGNNSPLHF. The CDR3 region has the DNA TGTGCCAGCAGTCCCTCAAGAGGAAATAATTCACCCCTCCACTTT. Complete variable domain (other parts from reference TRBV28 and TRBJ1-6): DVKVTQSSRYLVKRTGEKVFLECVQDMDHENMFWYRQDPGLGLRLIYFSYDVKMKEKGDIPEGYSVSREKKERFSLILESASTNQTSMYLCASSPSRGNNSPLHFGNGTRLTVT.

This chain uses TRBV30 with TRBJ2-1, with 9 bases identical to TRBD2. Trimming at V came to 6 bases and at J to 6 bases, leaving 12 bases not matched to a gene. The CDR3 sequence is 15 residues long. The germline V gene encodes CDR1 GTSNPN and CDR2 SVGIG (reference sequence). CDR3 coding DNA: TGTGCCTGCCAAGCGCCGGGACTAGCCCTCAATGAGCAGTTCTTC. Translation gives CACQAPGLALNEQFF.

The chain combines TRBV25-1 with TRBJ1-1, with no clear D. The CDR3 is 11 amino acids. Germline assignment: CDR1 MGHDK and CDR2 SYGVNS. V was cut by 4 bases and J by 7 bases, with 7 bases left in between. CDR3 DNA: TGTGCCAGCAGTGCCGGGATTGAAGCTTTCTTT. It specifies CASSAGIEAFF.

The chain combines TRBV5-5 with TRBJ2-6; possible D gene TRBD2, 7 bases. V gave up 0 bases and J gave up 4 bases, with 11 bases separating them. The CDR3 contains 16 residues. Looked up from germline, CDR1 is SGHKS and CDR2 is YYEKEE (reference sequence). The CDR3 coding sequence is TGTGCCAGCAGCTTGGAGGGGGGGAACGGGGCCAACGTCCTGACTTTC. Translation gives CASSLEGGNGANVLTF.

This clone was counted only a few times. V gene TRBV7-2 combines with J gene TRBJ2-2, with D possibly matching TRBD1 (5 bases). This CDR3 comprises 14 residues. V lost 7 bases and J 4 bases, leaving 13 bases between the germline ends. Germline V CDR1 and CDR2: SGHTA, FQGNSA. CDR3: CASTPPQGTGELFF. The CDR3 DNA is TGTGCCAGCACCCCTCCCCAGGGCACCGGGGAGCTGTTTTTT.

The chain uses TRBV28 and TRBJ1-2, with 7 bases that match TRBD1. V gave up 5 bases and J gave up 7 bases; unmatched junction bases: 13. The CDR3 length is 15 residues. Germline V gene lookup returns CDR1 MDHEN and CDR2 SYDVKM. CDR3 bases: TGTGCCAGCAGTAGTCCCGGCACAGGGGAAGGTGGCTACACCTTC. It encodes CASSSPGTGEGGYTF.

This clone rates as medium-sized (0.01 to 0.1%). The rearrangement uses TRBV19 and TRBJ2-7; 7 nucleotides line up with TRBD1. The CDR3 has 13 residues. CDR1 is LNHDA and CDR2 is SQIVND in the germline V gene (reference sequence). With V trimmed by 4 bases and J by 7 bases, 7 bases remained unmatched. The CDR3 coding sequence is TGTGCCAGTAGTAACAGGGGTGCAGGAGAGCAGTACTTC. Protein sequence: CASSNRGAGEQYF.

This clone was counted a few times. The J gene is TRBJ1-2, the V gene TRBV6-5; 7 bases are a match to TRBD1. CDR1 and CDR2 (germline): MNHEY, SVGAGI. Losses at the gene ends were 1 base for V and 8 bases for J; bases not matched to a gene: 7. This CDR3 has 14 amino acids. The CDR3 here is CASSYYSQGEGYTF. CDR3 DNA: TGTGCCAGCAGTTACTACTCCCAGGGGGAAGGCTACACCTTC.